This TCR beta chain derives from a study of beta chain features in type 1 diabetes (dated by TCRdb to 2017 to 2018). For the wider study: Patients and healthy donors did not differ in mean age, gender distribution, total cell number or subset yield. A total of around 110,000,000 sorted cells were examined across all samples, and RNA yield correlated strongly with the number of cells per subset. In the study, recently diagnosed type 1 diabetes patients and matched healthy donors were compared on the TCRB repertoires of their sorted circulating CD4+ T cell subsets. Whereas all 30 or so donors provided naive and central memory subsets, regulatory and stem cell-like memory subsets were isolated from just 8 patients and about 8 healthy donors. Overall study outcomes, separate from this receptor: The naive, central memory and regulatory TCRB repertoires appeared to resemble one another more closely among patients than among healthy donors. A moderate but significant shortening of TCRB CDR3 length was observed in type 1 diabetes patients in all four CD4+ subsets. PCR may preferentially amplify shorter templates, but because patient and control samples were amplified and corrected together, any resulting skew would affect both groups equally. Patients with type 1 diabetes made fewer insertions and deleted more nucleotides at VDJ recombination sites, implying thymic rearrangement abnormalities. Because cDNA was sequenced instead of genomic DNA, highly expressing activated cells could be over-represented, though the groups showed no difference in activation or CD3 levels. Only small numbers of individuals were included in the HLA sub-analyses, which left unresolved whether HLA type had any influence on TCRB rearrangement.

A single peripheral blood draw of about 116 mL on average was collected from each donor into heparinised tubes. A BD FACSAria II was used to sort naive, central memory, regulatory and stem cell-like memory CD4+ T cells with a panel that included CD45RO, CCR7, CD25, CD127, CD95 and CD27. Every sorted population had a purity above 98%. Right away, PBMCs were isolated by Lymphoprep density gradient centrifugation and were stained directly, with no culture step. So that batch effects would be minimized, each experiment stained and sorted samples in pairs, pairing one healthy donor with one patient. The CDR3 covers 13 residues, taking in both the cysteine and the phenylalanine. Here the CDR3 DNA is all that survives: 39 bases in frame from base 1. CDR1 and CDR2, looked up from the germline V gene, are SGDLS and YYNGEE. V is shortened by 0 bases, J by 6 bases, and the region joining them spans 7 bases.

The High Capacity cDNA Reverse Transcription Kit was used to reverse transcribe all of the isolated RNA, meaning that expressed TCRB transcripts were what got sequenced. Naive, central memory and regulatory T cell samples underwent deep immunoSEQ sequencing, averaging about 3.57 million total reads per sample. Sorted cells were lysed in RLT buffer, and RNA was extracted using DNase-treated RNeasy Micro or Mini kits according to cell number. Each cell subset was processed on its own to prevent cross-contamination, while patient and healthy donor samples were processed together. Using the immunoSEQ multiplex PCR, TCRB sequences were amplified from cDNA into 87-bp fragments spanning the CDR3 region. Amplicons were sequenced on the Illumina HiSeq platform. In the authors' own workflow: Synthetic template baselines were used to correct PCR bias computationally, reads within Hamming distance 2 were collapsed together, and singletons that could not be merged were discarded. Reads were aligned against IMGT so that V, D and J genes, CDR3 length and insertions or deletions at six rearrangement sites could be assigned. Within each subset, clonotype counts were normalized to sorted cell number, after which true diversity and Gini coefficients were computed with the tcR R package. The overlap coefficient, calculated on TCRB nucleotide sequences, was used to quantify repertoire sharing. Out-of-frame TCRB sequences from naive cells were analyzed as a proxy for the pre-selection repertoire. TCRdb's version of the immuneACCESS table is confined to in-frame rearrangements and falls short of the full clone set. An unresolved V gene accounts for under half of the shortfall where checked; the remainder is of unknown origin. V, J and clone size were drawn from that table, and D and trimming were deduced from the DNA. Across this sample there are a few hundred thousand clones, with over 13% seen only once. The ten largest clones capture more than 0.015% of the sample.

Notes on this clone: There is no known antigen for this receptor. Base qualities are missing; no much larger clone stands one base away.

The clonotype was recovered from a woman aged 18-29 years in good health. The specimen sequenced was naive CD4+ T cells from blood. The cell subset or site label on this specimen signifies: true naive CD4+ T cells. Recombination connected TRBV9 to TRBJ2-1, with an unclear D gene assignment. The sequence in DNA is TGTGCCAGCAGCGTAGATCCAGTCAATGAGCAGTTCTTC. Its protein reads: CASSVDPVNEQFF.